The present entry profiles one T cell receptor (beta chain) with its context. The data stem from a study of OX40 agonist ivuxolimab in advanced cancers. There are 14 residues in the CDR3. Trimming pared 1 base from V and 6 bases from J, leaving 9 bases between. CDR1 LNHDA and CDR2 SQIVND come from the germline V gene (reference sequence). Here immunoSEQ multiplex PCR was the method, and the copy in TCRdb shows in-frame clones only, minus some. The data show about 91,000 clones, about 85% seen once. The receptor was derived from an adult with an advanced solid tumor such as melanoma, head and neck, liver or kidney cancer. The V call is TRBV19, the J call TRBJ2-2; no clear D gene. The source was CD4+ or CD8+ T cells sorted from blood, collected in a trial of the OX40 agonist ivuxolimab. DNA of the CDR3: TGTGCCAGTAGTATAGGTGACCCCTCCGGGGAGCTGTTTTTT. Residues: CASSIGDPSGELFF.